This paragraph reports one TCR beta chain. These data come from a study of blood T cell repertoires in COVID-19. At the level of the study: The United States, Italy and Spain provided the acute and convalescent COVID-19 samples. PBMCs, B-cell-depleted T cells, or T cells were the source of the cDNA or gDNA that made up the material.

In the original analysis: Reference gene primer amplification yielded estimated nucleated cell counts. Clones were sequenced by immunoSEQ multiplex PCR, and TCRdb holds only the in-frame ones, with some missing. For V, J and clone size, that table is used; D and trimming come from the DNA. This table holds 120,000 to 150,000 clones, approximately 89% found once. The V end was cut by 4 bases, the J end by 1 base, with 8 bases between. Germline-derived CDR1 and CDR2 are SGHVS and FQNEAQ. CDR3 size: 13 residues. The TCR sequence derives from a human donor in a cohort sampled during active COVID-19. This chain uses TRBV7-8 with TRBJ2-7; tentative D call: TRBD2 (6 bases). The sequencing sample was made of peripheral blood. The chain's CDR3 is CASSSGSSYEQYF. The CDR3, as DNA: TGTGCCAGCAGCTCCGGGAGTTCCTACGAGCAGTACTTC. The variable domain in full, completed from reference TRBV7-8 and TRBJ2-7, reads GAGVSQSPRYKVAKRGQDVALRCDPISGHVSLFWYQQALGQGPEFLTYFQNEAQLDKSGLPSDRFFAERPEGSVSTLKIQRTQQEDSAVYLCASSSGSSYEQYFGPGTRLTVT.